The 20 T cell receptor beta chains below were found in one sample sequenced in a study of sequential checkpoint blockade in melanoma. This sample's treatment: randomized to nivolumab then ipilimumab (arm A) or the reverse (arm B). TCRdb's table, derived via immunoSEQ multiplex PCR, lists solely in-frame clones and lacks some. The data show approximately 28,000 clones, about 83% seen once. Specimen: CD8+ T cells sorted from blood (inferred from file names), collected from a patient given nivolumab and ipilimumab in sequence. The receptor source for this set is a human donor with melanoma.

The DNA for the CDR3 is TGTGCCTGGAGTGTACGTCTCGGGTTAGGCCTGGGGCAGTTCTTC. This gives the protein CAWSVRLGLGLGQFF. V gene TRBV30 combines with J gene TRBJ2-1, with no clear D. The CDR3 covers 15 residues. Germline CDR1 reads GTSNPN; CDR2 reads SVGIG (reference sequence). V shed 0 bases and J shed 12 bases, with 21 bases lying between them.

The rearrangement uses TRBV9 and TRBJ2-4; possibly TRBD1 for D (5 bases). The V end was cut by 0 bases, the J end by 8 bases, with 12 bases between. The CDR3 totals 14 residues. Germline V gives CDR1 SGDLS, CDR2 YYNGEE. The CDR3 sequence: CASSVASGLDIQYF. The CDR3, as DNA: TGTGCCAGCAGCGTAGCCTCAGGGTTGGACATTCAGTACTTC.

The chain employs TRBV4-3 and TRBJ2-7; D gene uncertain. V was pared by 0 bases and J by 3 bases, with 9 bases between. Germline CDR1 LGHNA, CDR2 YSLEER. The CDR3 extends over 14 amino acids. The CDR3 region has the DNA TGCGCCAGCAGCCAAGATACCGCTAGCTACGAGCAGTACTTC. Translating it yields CASSQDTASYEQYF.

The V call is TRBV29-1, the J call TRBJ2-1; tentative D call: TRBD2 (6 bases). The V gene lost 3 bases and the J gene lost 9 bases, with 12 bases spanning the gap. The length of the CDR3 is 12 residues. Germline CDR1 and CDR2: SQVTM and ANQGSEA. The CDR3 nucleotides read TGCAGCGTTGATCGGGAGACGGGTGAGCAGTTCTTC. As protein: CSVDRETGEQFF.

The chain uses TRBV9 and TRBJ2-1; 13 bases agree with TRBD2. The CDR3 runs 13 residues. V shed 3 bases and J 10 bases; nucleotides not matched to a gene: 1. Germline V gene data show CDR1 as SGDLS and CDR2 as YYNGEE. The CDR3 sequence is CASSAGLAGEQFF. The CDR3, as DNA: TGTGCCAGCAGCGCGGGACTAGCGGGAGAGCAGTTCTTC.

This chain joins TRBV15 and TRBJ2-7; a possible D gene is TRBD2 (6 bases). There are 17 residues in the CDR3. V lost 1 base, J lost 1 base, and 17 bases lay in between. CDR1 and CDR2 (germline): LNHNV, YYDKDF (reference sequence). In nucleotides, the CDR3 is TGTGCCACCAGCAGAGTTCCCGAACCCGGGACTTCCTACGAGCAGTACTTC. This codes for CATSRVPEPGTSYEQYF.

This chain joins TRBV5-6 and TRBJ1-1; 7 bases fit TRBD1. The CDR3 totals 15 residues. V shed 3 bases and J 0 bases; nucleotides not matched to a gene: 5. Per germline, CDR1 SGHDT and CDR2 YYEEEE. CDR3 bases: TGTGCCAGCAGCTCGGACAGGTCCATGAACACTGAAGCTTTCTTT. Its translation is CASSSDRSMNTEAFF. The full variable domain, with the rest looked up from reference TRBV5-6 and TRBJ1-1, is DAGVTQSPTHLIKTRGQQVTLRCSPKSGHDTVSWYQQALGQGPQFIFQYYEEEERQRGNFPDRFSGHQFPNYSSELNVNALLLGDSALYLCASSSDRSMNTEAFFGQGTRLTVV.

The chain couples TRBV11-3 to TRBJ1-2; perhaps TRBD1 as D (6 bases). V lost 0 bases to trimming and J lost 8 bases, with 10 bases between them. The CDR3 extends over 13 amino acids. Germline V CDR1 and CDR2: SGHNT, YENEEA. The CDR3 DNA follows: TGTGCCAGCAGCTTAGAGGCAGGGGAGGGCTACACCTTC. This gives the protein CASSLEAGEGYTF.

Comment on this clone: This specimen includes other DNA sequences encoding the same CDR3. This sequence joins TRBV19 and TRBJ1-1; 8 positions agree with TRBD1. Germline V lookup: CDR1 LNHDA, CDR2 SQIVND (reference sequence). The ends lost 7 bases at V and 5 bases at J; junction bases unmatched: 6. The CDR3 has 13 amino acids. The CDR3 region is CASKKQGATEAFF. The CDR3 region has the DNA TGTGCCAGTAAAAAGCAGGGGGCTACTGAAGCTTTCTTT.

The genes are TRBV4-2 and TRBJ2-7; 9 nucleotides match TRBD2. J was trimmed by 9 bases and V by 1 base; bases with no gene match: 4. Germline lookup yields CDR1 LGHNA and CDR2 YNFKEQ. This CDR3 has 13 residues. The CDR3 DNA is TGTGCCAGCAGCCAAGCCTTACTAGCGGGGCAGTACTTC. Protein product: CASSQALLAGQYF.

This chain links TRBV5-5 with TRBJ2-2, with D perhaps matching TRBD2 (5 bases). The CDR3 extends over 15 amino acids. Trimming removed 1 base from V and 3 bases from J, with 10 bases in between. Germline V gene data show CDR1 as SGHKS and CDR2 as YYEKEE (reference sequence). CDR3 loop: CASSLRAAHTGELFF. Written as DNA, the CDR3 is TGTGCCAGCAGCTTGCGAGCGGCCCACACCGGGGAGCTGTTTTTT.

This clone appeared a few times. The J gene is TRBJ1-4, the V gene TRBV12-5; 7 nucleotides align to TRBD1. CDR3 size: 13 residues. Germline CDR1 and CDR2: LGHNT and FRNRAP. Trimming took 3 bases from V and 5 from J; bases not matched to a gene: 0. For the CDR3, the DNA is TGTGCTAGTGGTTTACAGGGGAATGAAAAACTGTTTTTT. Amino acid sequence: CASGLQGNEKLFF.

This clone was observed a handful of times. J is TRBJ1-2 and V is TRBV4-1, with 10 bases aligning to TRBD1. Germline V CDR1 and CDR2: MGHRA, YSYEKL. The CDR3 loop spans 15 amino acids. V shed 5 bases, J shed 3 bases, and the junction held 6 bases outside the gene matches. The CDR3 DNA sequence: TGCGCCAGCAGCTTGACAGGGGGCTCCTACTATGGCTACACCTTC. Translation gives CASSLTGGSYYGYTF.

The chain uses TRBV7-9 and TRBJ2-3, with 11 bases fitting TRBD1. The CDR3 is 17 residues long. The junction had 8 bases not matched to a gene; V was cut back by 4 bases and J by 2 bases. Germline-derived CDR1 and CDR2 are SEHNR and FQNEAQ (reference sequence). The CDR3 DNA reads TGTGCCAGCAGCTCCCCCCCGGACAGGGGGCTCACAGATACGCAGTATTTT. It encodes CASSSPPDRGLTDTQYF.

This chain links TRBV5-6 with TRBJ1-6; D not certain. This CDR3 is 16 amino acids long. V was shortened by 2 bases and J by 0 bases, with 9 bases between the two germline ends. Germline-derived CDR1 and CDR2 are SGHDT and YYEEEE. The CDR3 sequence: CASSFLASSYNSPLHF. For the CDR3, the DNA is TGTGCCAGCAGCTTCTTAGCGAGCTCCTATAATTCACCCCTCCACTTT.

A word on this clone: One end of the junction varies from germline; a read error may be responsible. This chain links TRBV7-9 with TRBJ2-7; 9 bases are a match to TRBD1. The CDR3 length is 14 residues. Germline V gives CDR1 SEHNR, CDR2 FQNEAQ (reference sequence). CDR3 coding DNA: TGCGCCAGCAGCCCTGGACAGGGGATCAACGAGCAGTACTTC. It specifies CASSPGQGINEQYF.

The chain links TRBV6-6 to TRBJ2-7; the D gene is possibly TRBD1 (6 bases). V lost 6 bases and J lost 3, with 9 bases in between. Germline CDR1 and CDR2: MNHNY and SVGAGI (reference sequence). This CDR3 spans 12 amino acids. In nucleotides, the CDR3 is TGTGCCAGCAGGGGACACCTCTACGAGCAGTACTTC. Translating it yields CASRGHLYEQYF.

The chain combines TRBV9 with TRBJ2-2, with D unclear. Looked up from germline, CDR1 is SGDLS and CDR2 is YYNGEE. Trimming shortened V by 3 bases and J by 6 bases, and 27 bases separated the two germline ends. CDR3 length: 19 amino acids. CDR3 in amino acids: CASSASLRPRNFNAGELFF. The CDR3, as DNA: TGTGCCAGCAGCGCTAGTTTGCGACCTAGAAATTTTAACGCCGGGGAGCTGTTTTTT. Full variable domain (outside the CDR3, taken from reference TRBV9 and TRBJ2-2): DSGVTQTPKHLITATGQRVTLRCSPRSGDLSVYWYQQSLDQGLQFLIQYYNGEERAKGNILERFSAQQFPDLHSELNLSSLELGDSALYFCASSASLRPRNFNAGELFFGEGSRLTVL.

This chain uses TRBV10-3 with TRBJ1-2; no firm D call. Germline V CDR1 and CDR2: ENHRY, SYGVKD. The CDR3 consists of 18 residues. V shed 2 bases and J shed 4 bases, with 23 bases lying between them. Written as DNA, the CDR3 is TGTGCCATCAGTGAGCCTTCGCAGGTAGGCCTACCGATCTATGGCTACACCTTC. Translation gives CAISEPSQVGLPIYGYTF.

DNA for the CDR3: TGTGCCAGCAGCCGATTAACCTCAGACGCAGACAAAACAGCAAACACCATATATTTT. Translated, it gives CASSRLTSDADKTANTIYF. The chain couples TRBV7-7 to TRBJ1-3; D ambiguous. This CDR3 spans 19 amino acids. The germline V and J ends were trimmed by 5 bases and 6 bases, with 29 bases remaining between them. Germline V gives CDR1 SSHAT, CDR2 FNYEAQ (reference sequence).